This T cell receptor beta chain was sequenced for a study of CD4 T cells in relation to SARS-CoV-2 and coronaviruses. Germline V CDR1 and CDR2: GTSNPN, SVGIG (reference sequence). The CDR3 spans 13 residues. Trimming stripped 3 bases from V and 8 bases from J, with 13 bases between. In regard to this clone: What it recognizes is unknown.

CD4+ T cells from unexposed donors were obtained before the COVID-19 pandemic (2011-2018). After less than 11 days of culture, CD4+ T cells were isolated. Study observations and caveats: The cross-reactivity analysis covered only spike protein, not other viral proteins.

Measured with immunoSEQ multiplex PCR; TCRdb has only the in-frame clones, and not every one. Of about 21,000 clones in the sample, around three quarters were seen once. The specimen sequenced was CD4+ T cells from PBMCs, cultured in vitro. The J gene is TRBJ1-4, the V gene TRBV30; TRBD1 might be the D (5 bases). The TCR comes from a human donor in good health. The CDR3: CAWRTAGREKLFF. The CDR3 nucleotides are TGTGCCTGGAGGACGGCAGGGCGCGAAAAACTGTTTTTT.